This TCR beta chain emerged from a study of monozygotic twins with inflammatory bowel disease. Whole-study findings and limits: Varying immunosuppressive regimens may have increased patient repertoire variability. Lower sharing of clonotypes with other individuals was seen in IBD patients than in healthy twins. This was most marked in patients showing signs of disease activity.

The CDR3 loop spans 16 amino acids. Worth noting for this clonotype: As yet, its antigen is unknown.

Template-switch reactions added UMIs with a 6-nucleotide sample barcode. TCRdb re-analyzed the 5' RACE reads; it lists each CDR3 protein once, without DNA. Listed are around 370,000 distinct CDR3 sequences; 2.5% to 3% falls within the top ten. The specimen sequenced was blood. This sequence joins TRBV12-3 or TRBV12-4 and TRBJ2-1; TCRdb proposes TRBD2, but this gene call is untestable without DNA. The sequence came from a human donor with ulcerative colitis or Crohn's disease, or a healthy co-twin of an affected twin (not recorded which). The CDR3 loop reads CASSPPSTSSYNEQFF.